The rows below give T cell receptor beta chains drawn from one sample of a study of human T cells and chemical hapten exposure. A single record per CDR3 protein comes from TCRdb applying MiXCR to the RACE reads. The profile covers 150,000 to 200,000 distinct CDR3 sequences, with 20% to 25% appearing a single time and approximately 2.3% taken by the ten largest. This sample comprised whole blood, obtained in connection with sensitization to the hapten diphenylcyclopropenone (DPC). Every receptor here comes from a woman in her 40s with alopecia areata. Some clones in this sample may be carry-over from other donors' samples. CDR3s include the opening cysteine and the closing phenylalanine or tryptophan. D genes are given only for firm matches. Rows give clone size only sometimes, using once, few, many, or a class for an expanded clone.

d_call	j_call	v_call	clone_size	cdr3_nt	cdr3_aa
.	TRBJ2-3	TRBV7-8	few	TGTGCCAGCAGCTCGTGGTGGGATACGCAGTATTTT	CASSSWWDTQYF
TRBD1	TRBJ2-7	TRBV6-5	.	TGTGCCAGCAGTTACTCCAGGGGGCGACCAACCCCGCACTACGAGCAGTACTTC	CASSYSRGRPTPHYEQYF
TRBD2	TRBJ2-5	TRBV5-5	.	TGTGCCAGCAGCTTGGCGGCTAGCGGGAGTATGGAGACCCAGTACTTC	CASSLAASGSMETQYF
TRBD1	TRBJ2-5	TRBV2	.	TGTGCCAGCAGTCCCCGGGACAGGGGGGAGACCCAGTACTTC	CASSPRDRGETQYF
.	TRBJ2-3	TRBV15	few	TGTGCCACCAGCAGAGAGGGCAGGACCACAGATACGCAGTATTTT	CATSREGRTTDTQYF
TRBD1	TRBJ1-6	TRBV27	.	TGTGCCAGCAGTCAAACCGCCCGATACAGGGGAAGAGGTTCACCCCTCCACTTT	CASSQTARYRGRGSPLHF
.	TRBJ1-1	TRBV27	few	TGTGCCAGCAGTTTATTCGGTGAGGATACTGAAGCTTTCTTT	CASSLFGEDTEAFF
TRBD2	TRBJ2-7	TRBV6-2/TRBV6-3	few	TGTGCCAGCAGTTACGGGCTAGCGGGAGTTGAACACGAGCAGTACTTC	CASSYGLAGVEHEQYF
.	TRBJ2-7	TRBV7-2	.	TGTGCCAGCAGCTTAGACCAGGCGGTCGGCCAGTACTTC	CASSLDQAVGQYF
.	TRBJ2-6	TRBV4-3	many	TGCGCCAGCAGCCAAGATTTGAGCTCTGGGGCCAACGTCCTGACTTTC	CASSQDLSSGANVLTF
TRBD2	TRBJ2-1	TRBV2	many	TGTGCCAGCAGCCGAGCGGGAGGCTCCTACAATGAGCAGTTCTTC	CASSRAGGSYNEQFF
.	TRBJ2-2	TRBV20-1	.	TGCAGTGCTAGAGATCCTAGGGACTCGGCGAACACCGGGGAGCTGTTTTTT	CSARDPRDSANTGELFF
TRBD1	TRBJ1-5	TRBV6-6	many	TGTGCCAGCAGTCAAGGCGAGGGACAGGGGCTGATTAGCAATCAGCCCCAGCATTTT	CASSQGEGQGLISNQPQHF
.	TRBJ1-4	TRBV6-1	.	TGTGCCAGCAGTGTCGGGGCAACTAATGAAAAACTGTTTTTT	CASSVGATNEKLFF
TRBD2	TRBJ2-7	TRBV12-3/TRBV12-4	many	TGTGCCAGCAGTGCTAGCGGGCGCTCCTACGAGCAGTACTTC	CASSASGRSYEQYF
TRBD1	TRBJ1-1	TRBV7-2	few	TGTGCCAGCAGCTTCGGGACAGGAGTCACTGAAGCTTTCTTT	CASSFGTGVTEAFF
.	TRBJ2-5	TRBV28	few	TGTGCCAGCAGTCGAGGGGTGGTAGAGACCCAGTACTTC	CASSRGVVETQYF
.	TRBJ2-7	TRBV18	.	TGTGCCAGCTCACCACTTAATACCTACGAGCAGTACTTC	CASSPLNTYEQYF
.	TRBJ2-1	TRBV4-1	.	TGCGCCAGCAGCCAATCCAGGGTCCATGAGCAGTTCTTC	CASSQSRVHEQFF
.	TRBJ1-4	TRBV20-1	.	TGCAGTGGGGCAGTTACAGGGAAGGGCACGTTTTTT	CSGAVTGKGTFF
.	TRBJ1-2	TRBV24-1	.	TGTGCCACCAGTGATTCAAGCGCCGGGAGCGCTGGCTACACCTTC	CATSDSSAGSAGYTF
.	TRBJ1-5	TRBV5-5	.	TGTGCCAGCAGCTTAAAGGAAAGGGACGTCAATCAGCCCCAGCATTTT	CASSLKERDVNQPQHF
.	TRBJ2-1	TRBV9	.	TGTGCCAGCACCCAAAGGGGGGGCGTCGACAATGAGCAGTTCTTC	CASTQRGGVDNEQFF
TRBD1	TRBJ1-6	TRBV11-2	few	TGTGCCAGCAGCTCTCTCTTGACAGGGGATAATTCACCCCTCCACTTT	CASSSLLTGDNSPLHF
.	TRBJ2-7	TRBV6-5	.	TGTGCCAGCAGTTCGTCCTCCACGGTTTACTTC	CASSSSSTVYF
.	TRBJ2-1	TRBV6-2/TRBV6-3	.	TGTGCCAGCAGTCGTCCTTACAATGAGCAGTTCTTC	CASSRPYNEQFF
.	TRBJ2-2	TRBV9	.	TGTGCCAGCAGCGTAGGTGGTTCCACCGGGGAGCTGTTTTTT	CASSVGGSTGELFF
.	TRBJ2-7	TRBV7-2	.	TGTGCCAGCAGCTTCTTCGAGGTTAAGTCCGCCGAGCAGTACTTC	CASSFFEVKSAEQYF
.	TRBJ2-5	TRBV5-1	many	TGCGCCAGCAGCTTGGAAGGTAGCGGAGCACAAGAGACCCAGTACTTC	CASSLEGSGAQETQYF
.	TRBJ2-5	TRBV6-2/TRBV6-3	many	TGTGCCAGCAGTTATGGAGAGACCCAGTACTTC	CASSYGETQYF
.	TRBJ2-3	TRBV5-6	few	TGTGCCAGCAGCCCACAGGGAGCGGAAGCGCAGTATTTT	CASSPQGAEAQYF
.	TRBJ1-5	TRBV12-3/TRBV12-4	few	TGTGCCAGCAGTTTAGGGGTAAATCAGCCCCAGCATTTT	CASSLGVNQPQHF
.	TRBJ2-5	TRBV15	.	TGTGCCACCAGCAGATCGGGGGAGACCCAGTACTTC	CATSRSGETQYF
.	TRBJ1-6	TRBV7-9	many	TGTGCCAGCAGCTTAGGGTTTCCACCCCTCCACTTT	CASSLGFPPLHF
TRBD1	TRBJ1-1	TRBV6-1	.	TGTGCCAGCAGGAGGGGACAGGGCACTGAAGCTTTCTTT	CASRRGQGTEAFF
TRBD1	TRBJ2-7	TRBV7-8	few	TGTGCCAGCAGCCCCTCCGGGACAGGCTACGAGCAGTACTTC	CASSPSGTGYEQYF
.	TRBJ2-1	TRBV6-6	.	TGTGCCAGCAGTCCTTTTGCTGATGAGCAGTTCTTC	CASSPFADEQFF
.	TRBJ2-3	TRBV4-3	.	TGCGCCAGCAGCCAAGAATGGGGGGCGTACACAGATACGCAGTATTTT	CASSQEWGAYTDTQYF
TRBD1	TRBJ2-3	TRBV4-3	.	TGCGCCAGCAGCCCTCGCGGGACAGGGGAGGTAGATACGCAGTATTTT	CASSPRGTGEVDTQYF
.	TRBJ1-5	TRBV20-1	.	TGCAATGCTAGAGAAACTCTCCGGGCAGTAAATCAGCCCCAGCATTTT	CNARETLRAVNQPQHF
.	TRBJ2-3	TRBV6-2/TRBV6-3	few	TGTGCCAGCAGTTACGCCGGAGGGCGTCAGTATTTT	CASSYAGGRQYF
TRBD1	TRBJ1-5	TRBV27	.	TGTGCCAGCTCCAGACAGGGTTTGAGTCAGCCCCAGCATTTT	CASSRQGLSQPQHF